This T cell receptor (beta chain) originates from a study of control samples from healthy donors and cancer patients. This table comes from immunoSEQ multiplex PCR, and its TCRdb copy is limited to in-frame clones, with some not included. This table holds approximately 90,000 clones, approximately 81% found once. The V end was cut by 0 bases, the J end by 6 bases, with 15 bases between. CDR1 and CDR2 (germline): SGHNT, YENEEA. There are 16 residues in the CDR3. The receptor was isolated from a woman between 40 and 50 years old in good health. The chain joins TRBV11-3 to TRBJ2-1; tentatively, D is TRBD2 (5 bases). Sequenced sample: blood. The CDR3 region has the DNA TGTGCCAGCAGCTTAGATCGAGGGCCCCCTCTCAATGAGCAGTTCTTC. This sequence encodes CASSLDRGPPLNEQFF.